Below, 4 T cell receptor beta chains from the same sample are listed, as sequenced in a study of T-cell memory formation after mild COVID-19. MiXCR, applied by TCRdb to the 5' RACE reads, yields one record per CDR3 protein. The profile covers about 400,000 distinct CDR3 sequences, with 15% to 20% appearing a single time and roughly 21% taken by the ten largest. Specimen: PBMCs or a T cell subset sorted from them (not recorded which). The receptors stem from a man aged 18 to 29 who had mild COVID-19 (a few samples of this study predate the infection). Cell type and time point are not known.

This clonotype was recorded a few times. The rearrangement joins TRBV12-3 or TRBV12-4 to TRBJ2-2; D gene ambiguous. V lost 2 bases and J lost 7, with 8 bases in between. CDR3 length: 13 residues. CDR3 coding DNA: TGTGCCAGCAGTTTATGGTTCAACGGGGAGCTGTTTTTT. Translated: CASSLWFNGELFF.

This clonotype was counted only a few times. This chain joins TRBV6-5 and TRBJ2-3; weak D call: TRBD2 (6 bases). The CDR3 loop spans 19 amino acids. V was shortened by 0 bases and J by 1 base, with 20 bases between the two germline ends. Looked up from germline, CDR1 is MNHEY and CDR2 is SVGAGI. The CDR3 here is CASSYSIRGSGVGTDTQYF. For the CDR3, the DNA is TGTGCCAGCAGTTACTCGATTCGGGGGTCGGGAGTGGGCACAGATACGCAGTATTTT.

The rearrangement links TRBV11-2 to TRBJ2-3, with 10 bases fitting TRBD1. J gave up 2 bases and V 3 bases, and 2 bases lay outside the gene matches. This CDR3 spans 15 amino acids. Germline V gives CDR1 SGHAT, CDR2 FQNNGV. Written as DNA, the CDR3 is TGTGCCAGCAGCTTTGGACAGGGGGACACAGATACGCAGTATTTT. As protein: CASSFGQGDTDTQYF.

The chain recombines TRBV6-2 or TRBV6-3 with TRBJ2-2; TRBD2 aligns across 9 bases. Losses at the gene ends were 6 bases for V and 9 bases for J; bases not matched to a gene: 11. The CDR3 has 15 amino acids. Germline lookup yields CDR1 MNHEY and CDR2 SVGEGT. The CDR3 sequence is CASSPGVAGARELFF. In DNA, the CDR3 is TGTGCCAGCAGCCCCGGGGTAGCGGGGGCCCGGGAGCTGTTTTTT.